This T cell receptor (beta chain) was retrieved from a study of cytomegalovirus exposure and HLA in healthy donors. Looked up from germline, CDR1 is SNHLY and CDR2 is FYNNEI. Germline trimming cut 5 bases from V and 8 bases from J; bases unmatched to any gene: 9. The CDR3 length is 15 residues. General study results and limits: In a later analysis, common viral pathogens appeared linked to several of the most significant clusters. Differences between HLA loci emerged in a later analysis of TCR association rates, with DRB1 most and HLA-C fewest. Judged likely to be a sequencing artifact was a cluster of highly shared sequence variants. Later analysis revealed greater clonal expansion in HLA-associated TCR beta chains than in equally common others.

Concerning this clone itself: Its target is not known.

The primer mix had 60 Vbeta and 13 Jbeta primers. Only in-frame clones appear in the TCRdb table, and some are missing; sequencing was by immunoSEQ multiplex PCR. Among 65,000 to 100,000 clones listed, about four fifths were seen once. The source material was PBMCs. The rearrangement uses TRBV2 and TRBJ1-4; 9 nucleotides agree with TRBD1. This clonotype was sampled from a woman in her forties in good health and CMV-seropositive. This chain's CDR3 is CASSRPGQGNEKLFF. Written as DNA, the CDR3 is TGTGCCAGCAGTCGCCCGGGACAGGGAAACGAAAAACTGTTTTTT.